The sequence of this T cell receptor (beta chain) was determined in a study of Graves' ophthalmopathy and Graves' hyperthyroidism. At least ten counts were recorded for this clonotype. Its specificity is unknown. Stable hyperthyroidism denotes an absence of ophthalmopathy throughout 18 months of follow-up. Excluded: other autoimmune disease, uncontrolled infection, pregnancy or lactation. The authors amplified TCR beta CDR3 regions from RNA transcripts. Second-round multiplex PCR came after first-round RT-PCR with HTBI primers. In TCRdb, the multiplex PCR reads were re-called with MiXCR into one record per CDR3 protein. The profile shows hundreds of thousands of distinct CDR3 sequences, over 20% of them singletons. The study's findings and limits: For predicting ophthalmopathy progression, the model had 70.59% sensitivity and 72.22% specificity. Ophthalmopathy versus stable hyperthyroidism: 13-signature model gave 87.88% sensitivity, less than 83% specificity.

Germline-derived CDR1 and CDR2 are SGHTA and FQGNSA. The V end was cut by 3 bases, the J end by 2 bases, with 7 bases between. CDR3 length: 13 residues. Input material: peripheral blood. The chain links TRBV7-2 to TRBJ2-5; the D is unclear. The receptor's source is a woman aged 18-29 years with stable Graves' hyperthyroidism. Some clones in this sample may be carry-over from other donors' samples. The CDR3 region is CASSFNSQETQYF. CDR3 bases: TGTGCCAGCAGCTTTAACAGTCAAGAGACCCAGTACTTC.